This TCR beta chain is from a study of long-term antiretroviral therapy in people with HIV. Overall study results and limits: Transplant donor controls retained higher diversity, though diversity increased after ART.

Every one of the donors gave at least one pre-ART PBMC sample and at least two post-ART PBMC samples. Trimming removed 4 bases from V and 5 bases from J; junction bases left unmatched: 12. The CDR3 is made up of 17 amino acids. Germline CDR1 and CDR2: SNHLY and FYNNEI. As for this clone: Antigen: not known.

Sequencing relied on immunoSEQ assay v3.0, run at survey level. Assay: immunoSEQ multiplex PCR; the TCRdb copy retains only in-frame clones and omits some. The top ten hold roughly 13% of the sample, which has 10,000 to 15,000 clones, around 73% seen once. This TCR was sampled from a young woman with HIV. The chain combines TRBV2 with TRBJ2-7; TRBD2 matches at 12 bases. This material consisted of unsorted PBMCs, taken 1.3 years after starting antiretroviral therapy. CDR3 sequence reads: CASSGGLAGYLRDEQYF. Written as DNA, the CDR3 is TGTGCCAGCAGTGGGGGACTAGCGGGTTACCTGAGGGACGAGCAGTACTTC.